This T cell receptor (beta chain) was documented in a study of blood T cell repertoires in COVID-19. Study information: The United States, Italy and Spain supplied acute and convalescent COVID-19 samples. The cDNA or gDNA used as material had been derived from T cells, B-cell-depleted T cells, or PBMCs.

In the authors' methods: For nucleated cells, counts were estimated from reference gene primer amplification. The table came from immunoSEQ multiplex PCR; TCRdb's copy has only in-frame clones and leaves some out. Clonal size and the V and J genes are those of that table, whereas D and trimming came from the DNA. The sample includes roughly 150,000 clones, more than 70% of them seen just once. With V trimmed by 10 bases and J by 4 bases, 10 bases remained unmatched. CDR1 and CDR2 (germline): LNHDA, SQIVND (reference sequence). This CDR3 is built from 15 residues. The chain links TRBV19 to TRBJ1-5; 10 bases fit TRBD1. This clonotype was sampled from a woman aged 65 to 85 who had recovered from COVID-19. Sequenced sample: peripheral blood. The CDR3 region is CATQDRGLGNQPQHF. DNA for the CDR3: TGTGCCACCCAGGACAGGGGGTTGGGGAATCAGCCCCAGCATTTT.